This T cell receptor (beta chain) was captured by sequencing in a study of cytomegalovirus exposure and HLA in healthy donors. Primers for the PCR totalled 60 Vbeta and 13 Jbeta. Sequencing was performed with immunoSEQ multiplex PCR; in TCRdb, only in-frame clones are kept and a portion is missing. The data contain about 200,000 clones, more than 65% of them singletons. This CDR3 is built from 15 residues. The V gene's germline CDR1 is MNHEY and CDR2 SMNVEV (reference sequence). V lost 3 bases and J lost 3, with 15 bases in between. The chain combines TRBV27 with TRBJ2-7, with a possible D match to TRBD1 (6 bases). Material: PBMCs. The clonotype originates from a young man in good health and CMV-seronegative. CDR3 in DNA: TGTGCCAGCAGTTTCCTGGACAGCACATACTACGAGCAGTACTTC. It specifies CASSFLDSTYYEQYF.